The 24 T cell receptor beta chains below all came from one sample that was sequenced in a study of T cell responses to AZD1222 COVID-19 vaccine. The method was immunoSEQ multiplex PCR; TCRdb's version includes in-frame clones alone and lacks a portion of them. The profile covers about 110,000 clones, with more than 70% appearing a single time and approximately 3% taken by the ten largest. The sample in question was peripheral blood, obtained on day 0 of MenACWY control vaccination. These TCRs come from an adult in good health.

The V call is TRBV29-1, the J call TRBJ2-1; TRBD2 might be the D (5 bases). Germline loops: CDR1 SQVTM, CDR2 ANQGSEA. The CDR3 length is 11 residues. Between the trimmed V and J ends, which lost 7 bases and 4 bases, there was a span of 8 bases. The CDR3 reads CSGSGYNEQFF. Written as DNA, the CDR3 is TGCAGCGGGAGCGGTTACAATGAGCAGTTCTTC.

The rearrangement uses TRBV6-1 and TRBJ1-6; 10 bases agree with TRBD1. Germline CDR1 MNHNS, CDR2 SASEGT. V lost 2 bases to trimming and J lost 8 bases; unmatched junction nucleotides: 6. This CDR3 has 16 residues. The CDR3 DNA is TGTGCCAGCAGTGAAAGGGGACAGGGGATAGATTCACCCCTCCACTTT. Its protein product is CASSERGQGIDSPLHF.

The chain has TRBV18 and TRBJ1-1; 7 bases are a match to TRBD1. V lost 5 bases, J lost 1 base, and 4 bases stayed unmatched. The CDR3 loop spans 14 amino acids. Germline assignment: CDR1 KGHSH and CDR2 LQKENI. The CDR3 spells CASSVGTANTEAFF. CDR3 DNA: TGTGCCAGCTCAGTCGGGACAGCGAACACTGAAGCTTTCTTT.

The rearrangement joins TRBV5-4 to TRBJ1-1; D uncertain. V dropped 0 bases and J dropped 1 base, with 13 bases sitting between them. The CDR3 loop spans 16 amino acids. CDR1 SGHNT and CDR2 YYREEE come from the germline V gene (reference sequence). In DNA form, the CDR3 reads TGTGCCAGCAGCTTGGACTCCCGGGGAGGGAACACTGAAGCTTTCTTT. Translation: CASSLDSRGGNTEAFF.

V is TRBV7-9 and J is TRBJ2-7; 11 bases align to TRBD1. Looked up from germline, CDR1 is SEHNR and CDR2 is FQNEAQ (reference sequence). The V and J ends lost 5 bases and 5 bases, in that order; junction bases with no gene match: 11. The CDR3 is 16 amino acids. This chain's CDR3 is CASSIGGTGGFNEQYF. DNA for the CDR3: TGTGCCAGCAGCATAGGTGGGACAGGGGGGTTTAACGAGCAGTACTTC.

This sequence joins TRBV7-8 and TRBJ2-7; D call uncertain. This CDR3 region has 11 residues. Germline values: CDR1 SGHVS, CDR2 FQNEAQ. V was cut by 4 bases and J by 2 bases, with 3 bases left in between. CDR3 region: CASSSAYEQYF. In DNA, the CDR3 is TGTGCCAGCAGCTCCGCCTACGAGCAGTACTTC.

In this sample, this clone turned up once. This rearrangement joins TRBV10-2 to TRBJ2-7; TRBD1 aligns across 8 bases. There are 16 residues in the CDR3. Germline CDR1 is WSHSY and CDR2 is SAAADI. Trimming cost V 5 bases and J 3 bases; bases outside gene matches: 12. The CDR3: CASSWTGPVSYYEQYF. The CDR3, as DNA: TGCGCCAGCAGTTGGACAGGGCCGGTTAGCTACTACGAGCAGTACTTC.

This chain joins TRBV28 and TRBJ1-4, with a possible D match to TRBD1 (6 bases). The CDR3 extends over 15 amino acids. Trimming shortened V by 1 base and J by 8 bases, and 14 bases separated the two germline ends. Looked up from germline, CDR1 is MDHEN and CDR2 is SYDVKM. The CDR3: CASSLFGQGREKLFF. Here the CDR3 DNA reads TGTGCCAGCAGTTTATTCGGCCAGGGGAGGGAAAAACTGTTTTTT.

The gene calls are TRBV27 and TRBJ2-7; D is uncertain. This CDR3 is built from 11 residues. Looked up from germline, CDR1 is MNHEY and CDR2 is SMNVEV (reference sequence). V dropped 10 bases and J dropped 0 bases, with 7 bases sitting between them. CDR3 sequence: CATTHSYEQYF. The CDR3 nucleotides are TGTGCCACCACACACTCCTACGAGCAGTACTTC.

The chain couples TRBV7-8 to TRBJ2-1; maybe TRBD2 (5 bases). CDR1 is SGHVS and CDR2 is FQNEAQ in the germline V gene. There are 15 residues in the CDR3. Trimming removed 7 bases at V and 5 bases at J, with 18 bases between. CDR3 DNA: TGTGCCAGCACCCCCCGTCCCGGGGTGGACAATGAGCAGTTCTTC. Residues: CASTPRPGVDNEQFF.

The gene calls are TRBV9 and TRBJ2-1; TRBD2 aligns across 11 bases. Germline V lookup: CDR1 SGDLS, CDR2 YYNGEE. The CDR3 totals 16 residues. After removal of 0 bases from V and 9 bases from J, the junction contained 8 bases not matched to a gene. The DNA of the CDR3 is TGTGCCAGCAGCGTAGGTAGCGGGGGGGCTTATAGTGAGCAGTTCTTC. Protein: CASSVGSGGAYSEQFF.

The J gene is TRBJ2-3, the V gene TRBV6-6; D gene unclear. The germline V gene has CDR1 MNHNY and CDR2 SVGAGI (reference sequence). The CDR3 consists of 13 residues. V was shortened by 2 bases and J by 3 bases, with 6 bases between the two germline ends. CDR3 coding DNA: TGTGCCAGCAGTTACGTCGTGACAGATACGCAGTATTTT. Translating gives CASSYVVTDTQYF.

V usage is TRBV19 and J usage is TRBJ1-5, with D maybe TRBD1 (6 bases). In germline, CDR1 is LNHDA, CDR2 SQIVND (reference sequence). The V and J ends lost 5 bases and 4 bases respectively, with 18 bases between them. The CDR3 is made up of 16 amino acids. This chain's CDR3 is CASSPRPTRGNQPQHF. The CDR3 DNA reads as TGTGCCAGTAGTCCCCGTCCTACTAGGGGGAATCAGCCCCAGCATTTT.

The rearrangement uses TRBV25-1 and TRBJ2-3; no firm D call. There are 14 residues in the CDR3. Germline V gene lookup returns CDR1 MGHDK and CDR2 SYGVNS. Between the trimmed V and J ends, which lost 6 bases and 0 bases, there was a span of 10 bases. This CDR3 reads CASRLGASTDTQYF. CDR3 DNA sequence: TGTGCCAGCAGACTCGGTGCGAGCACAGATACGCAGTATTTT.

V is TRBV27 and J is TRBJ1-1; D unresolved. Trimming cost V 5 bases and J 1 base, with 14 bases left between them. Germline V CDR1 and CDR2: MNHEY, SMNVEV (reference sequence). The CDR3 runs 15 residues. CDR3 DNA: TGTGCCAGCAGTGACTTTTTGGGGAGGAACACTGAAGCTTTCTTT. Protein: CASSDFLGRNTEAFF.

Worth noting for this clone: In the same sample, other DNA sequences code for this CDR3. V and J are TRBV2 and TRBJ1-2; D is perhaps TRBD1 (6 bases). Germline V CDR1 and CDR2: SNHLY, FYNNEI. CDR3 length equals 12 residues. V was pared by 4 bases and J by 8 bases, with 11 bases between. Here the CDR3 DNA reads TGTGCCAGCAGTGGGCAGGGGTACGGCTACACCTTC. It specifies CASSGQGYGYTF. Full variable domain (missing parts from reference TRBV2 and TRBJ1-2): EPEVTQTPSHQVTQMGQEVILRCVPISNHLYFYWYRQILGQKVEFLVSFYNNEISEKSEIFDDQFSVERPDGSNFTLKIRSTKLEDSAMYFCASSGQGYGYTFGSGTRLTVV.

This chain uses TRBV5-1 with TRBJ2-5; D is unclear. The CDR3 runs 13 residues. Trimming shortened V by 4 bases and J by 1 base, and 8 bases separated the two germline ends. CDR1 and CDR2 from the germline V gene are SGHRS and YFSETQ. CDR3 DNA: TGCGCCAGCAGCCTTCAGTTCCAAGAGACCCAGTACTTC. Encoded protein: CASSLQFQETQYF.

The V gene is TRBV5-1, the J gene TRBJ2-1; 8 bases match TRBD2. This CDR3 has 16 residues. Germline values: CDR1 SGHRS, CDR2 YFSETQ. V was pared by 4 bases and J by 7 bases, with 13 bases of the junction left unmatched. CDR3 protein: CASSPAGAGGHNEQFF. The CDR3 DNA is TGCGCCAGCAGCCCAGCGGGGGCGGGGGGTCATAATGAGCAGTTCTTC.

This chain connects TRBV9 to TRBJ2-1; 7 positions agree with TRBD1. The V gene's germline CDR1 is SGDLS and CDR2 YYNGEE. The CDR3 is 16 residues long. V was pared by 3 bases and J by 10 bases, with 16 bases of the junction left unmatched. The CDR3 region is CASSADRTGFWSEQFF. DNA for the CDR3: TGTGCCAGCAGCGCCGACAGGACAGGCTTTTGGTCGGAGCAGTTCTTC.

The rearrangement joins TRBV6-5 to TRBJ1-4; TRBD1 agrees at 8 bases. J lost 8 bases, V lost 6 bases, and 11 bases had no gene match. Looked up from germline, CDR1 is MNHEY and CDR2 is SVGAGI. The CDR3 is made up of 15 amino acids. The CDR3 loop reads CASRRTGFLEEKLFF. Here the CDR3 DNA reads TGTGCCAGCAGGCGGACAGGGTTTCTTGAAGAAAAACTGTTTTTT.

DNA of the CDR3: TGTGCCAGCAGCCGAGAGGGCAGGGCTGGAAACACCATATATTTT. The encoded protein is CASSREGRAGNTIYF. The chain joins TRBV7-3 to TRBJ1-3; tentative D call: TRBD1 (5 bases). Trimming removed 5 bases at V and 2 bases at J, with 13 bases between. The length of the CDR3 is 15 residues. CDR1 SGHTA and CDR2 FQGTGA come from the germline V gene.

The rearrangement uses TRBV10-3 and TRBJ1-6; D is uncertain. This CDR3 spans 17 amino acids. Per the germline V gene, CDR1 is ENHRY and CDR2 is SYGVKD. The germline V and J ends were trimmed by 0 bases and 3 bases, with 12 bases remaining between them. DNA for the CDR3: TGTGCCATCAGTGAGTCTGAGGGAAGAAGCTATAATTCACCCCTCCACTTT. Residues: CAISESEGRSYNSPLHF.

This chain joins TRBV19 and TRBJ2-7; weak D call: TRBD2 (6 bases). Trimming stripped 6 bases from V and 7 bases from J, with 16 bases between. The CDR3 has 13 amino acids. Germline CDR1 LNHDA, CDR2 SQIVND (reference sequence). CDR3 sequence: CASSPGRGGEQYF. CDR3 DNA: TGTGCCAGTAGCCCGGGACGGGGAGGTGAGCAGTACTTC.

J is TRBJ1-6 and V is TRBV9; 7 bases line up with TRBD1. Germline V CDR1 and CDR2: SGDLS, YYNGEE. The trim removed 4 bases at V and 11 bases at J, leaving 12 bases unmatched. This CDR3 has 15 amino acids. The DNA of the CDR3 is TGTGCCAGCAGCAATCAGGGGGTCCCTTCGGCACCCCTCCACTTT. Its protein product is CASSNQGVPSAPLHF.